This T cell receptor beta chain comes out of a study of T cell repertoires in urothelial bladder cancer (dated by TCRdb to the late 2010s). The study in broad terms: Clinical stages of the roughly twelve resected lesions were three cT0, three cTa, three cT1 and three cT2 or greater. In the study, clonality of the TCR repertoire in bladder tumors was compared against clonality in benign bladder inflammation. Twelve patients with bladder lesions who were undergoing transurethral resection were prospectively identified. Some 11 resected bladder lesions, consisting of urothelial carcinoma (UC+) and benign (UC-) specimens, were examined.

Worth noting for this clone: Its antigen remains undetermined. No quality values exist for individual bases; no much larger clone is one base distant.

After removal of 4 bases from V and 3 bases from J, the junction retains 16 bases not matched to a gene. The CDR3 spans 19 residues, from the cysteine through the phenylalanine. Only CDR3 DNA is held: 57 bases, read in frame from base 1. Based on the germline V gene, the CDR1 and CDR2 sequences are SGHDN and FVKESK. The immunoSEQ assay was used to sequence the CDR3 region of the TCR beta chain. Concerning the study's data processing: For each specimen, T-cell fraction, clonal dominance and maximum TCR clone frequency were calculated. This is the immuneACCESS table as TCRdb keeps it, with only in-frame sequences that have V and J called. A part of the clones is gone; compared with another copy, unresolved V genes explain less than half, and the rest is unexplained. V and J calls and clone size are those listed in that table; D and trimming were worked out from the DNA. The sample table shows around 1,500 clones, and more than 60% are seen once. The top ten clonotypes cover 29% of the sample.

Summary of the overall study and its limitations: The median percentage of tumor infiltrating lymphocytes was 2% in carcinoma specimens and roughly 12% in benign specimens. In carcinoma specimens, up to about 17% of infiltrating lymphocytes were accounted for by a single T-cell clone, compared with 2% to 2.5% in benign specimens. Urothelial carcinoma specimens had fewer T cells than benign specimens, with medians of about 5,000 and 25,000.

Specimens of bladder lesions were obtained during transurethral resection and kept at -80C. DNA was isolated from bladder specimens obtained during transurethral resection. The material sequenced was tumor-infiltrating cells from bladder cancer. This chain is built from TRBV14 and TRBJ2-3, with 10 bases aligning to TRBD2. This TCR was recovered from a human donor with urothelial carcinoma. The CDR3 protein sequence reads: CASSPLGASGGARTDTQYF. The sequenced DNA: TGTGCCAGCAGCCCCTTAGGGGCTAGCGGGGGTGCCAGGACAGATACGCAGTATTTT.